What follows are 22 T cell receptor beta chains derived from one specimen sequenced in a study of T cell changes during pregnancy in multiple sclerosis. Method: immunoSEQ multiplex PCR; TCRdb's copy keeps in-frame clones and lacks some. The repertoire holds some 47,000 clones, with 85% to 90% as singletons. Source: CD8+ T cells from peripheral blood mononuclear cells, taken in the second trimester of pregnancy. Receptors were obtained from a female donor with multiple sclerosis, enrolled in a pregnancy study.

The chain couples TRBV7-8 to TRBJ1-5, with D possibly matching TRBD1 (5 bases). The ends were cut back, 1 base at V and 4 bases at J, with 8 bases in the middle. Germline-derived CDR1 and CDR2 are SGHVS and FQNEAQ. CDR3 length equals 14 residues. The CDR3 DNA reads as TGTGCCAGCAGCTTAGTCGGGGGAAATCAGCCCCAGCATTTT. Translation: CASSLVGGNQPQHF.

Here the CDR3 DNA reads TGTGCCAGCAGCTTAGGCCTACAAGAGACCCAGTACTTC. The encoded protein is CASSLGLQETQYF. This chain connects TRBV13 to TRBJ2-5, with no clear D. The germline V and J ends were trimmed by 0 bases and 2 bases, with 4 bases remaining between them. Germline CDR1 and CDR2: PRHDT and FYEKMQ (reference sequence). The CDR3 spans 13 residues.

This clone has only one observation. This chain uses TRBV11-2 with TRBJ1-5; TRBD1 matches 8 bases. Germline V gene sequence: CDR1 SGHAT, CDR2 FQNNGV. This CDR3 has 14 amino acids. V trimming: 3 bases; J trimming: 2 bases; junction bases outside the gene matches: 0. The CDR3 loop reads CASSLTGGNQPQHF. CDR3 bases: TGTGCCAGCAGCTTGACAGGGGGCAATCAGCCCCAGCATTTT.

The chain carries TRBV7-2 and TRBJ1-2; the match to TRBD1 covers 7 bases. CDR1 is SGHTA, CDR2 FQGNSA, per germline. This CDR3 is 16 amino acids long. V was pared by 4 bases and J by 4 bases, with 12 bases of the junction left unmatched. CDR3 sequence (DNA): TGTGCCAGCAGCTCCCTCTTCCCGGGACAGCCCTATGGCTACACCTTC. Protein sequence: CASSSLFPGQPYGYTF.

In nucleotides, the CDR3 is TGTGCCAGCAGCCCCGGGGGCAGGGGGAACACAGATACGCAGTATTTT. This translates into CASSPGGRGNTDTQYF. The gene calls are TRBV25-1 and TRBJ2-3; TRBD1 might be the D (7 bases). V lost 6 bases to trimming and J lost 2 bases, with 18 bases between them. This CDR3 spans 16 amino acids. Germline CDR1 is MGHDK and CDR2 is SYGVNS. Filled out from reference TRBV25-1 and TRBJ2-3, the complete variable domain reads EADIYQTPRYLVIGTGKKITLECSQTMGHDKMYWYQQDPGMELHLIHYSYGVNSTEKGDLSSESTVSRIRTEHFPLTLESARPSHTSQYLCASSPGGRGNTDTQYFGPGTRLTVL.

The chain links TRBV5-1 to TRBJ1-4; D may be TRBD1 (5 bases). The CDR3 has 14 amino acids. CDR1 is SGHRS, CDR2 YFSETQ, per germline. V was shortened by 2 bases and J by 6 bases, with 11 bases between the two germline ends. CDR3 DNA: TGCGCCAGCAGCTTTTCAGGGATGGATGAAAAACTGTTTTTT. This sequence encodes CASSFSGMDEKLFF.

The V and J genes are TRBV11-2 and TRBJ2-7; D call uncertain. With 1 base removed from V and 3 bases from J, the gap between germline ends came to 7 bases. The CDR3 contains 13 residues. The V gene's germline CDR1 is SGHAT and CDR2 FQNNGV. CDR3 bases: TGTGCCAGCAGCTTAGCCCCCGGCTACGAGCAGTACTTC. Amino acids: CASSLAPGYEQYF.

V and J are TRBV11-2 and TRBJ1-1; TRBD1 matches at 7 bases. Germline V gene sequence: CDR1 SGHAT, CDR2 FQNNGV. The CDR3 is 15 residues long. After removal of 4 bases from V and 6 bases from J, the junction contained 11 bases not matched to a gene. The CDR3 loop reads CASSSYRQGFSEAFF. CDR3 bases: TGTGCCAGCAGCTCCTATAGACAGGGTTTTTCTGAAGCTTTCTTT. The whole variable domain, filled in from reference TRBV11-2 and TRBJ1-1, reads EAGVAQSPRYKIIEKRQSVAFWCNPISGHATLYWYQQILGQGPKLLIQFQNNGVVDDSQLPKDRFSAERLKGVDSTLKIQPAKLEDSAVYLCASSSYRQGFSEAFFGQGTRLTVV.

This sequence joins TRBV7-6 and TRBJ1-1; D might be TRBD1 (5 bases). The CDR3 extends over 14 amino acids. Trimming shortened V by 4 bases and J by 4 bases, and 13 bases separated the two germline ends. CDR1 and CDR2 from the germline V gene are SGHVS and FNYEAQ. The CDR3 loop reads CASSSRDKGTEAFF. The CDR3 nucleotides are TGTGCCAGCAGCTCCAGGGATAAGGGCACTGAAGCTTTCTTT.

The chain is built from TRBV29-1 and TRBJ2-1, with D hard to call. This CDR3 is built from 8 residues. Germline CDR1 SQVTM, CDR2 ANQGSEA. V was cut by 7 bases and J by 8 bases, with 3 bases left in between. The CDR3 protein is CSADEQFF. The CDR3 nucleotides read TGCAGCGCTGATGAGCAGTTCTTC.

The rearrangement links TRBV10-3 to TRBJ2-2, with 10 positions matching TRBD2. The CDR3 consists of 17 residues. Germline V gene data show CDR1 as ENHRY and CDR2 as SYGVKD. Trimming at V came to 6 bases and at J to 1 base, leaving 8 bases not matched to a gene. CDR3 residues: CAIREATSGENTGELFF. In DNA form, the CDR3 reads TGTGCCATCAGGGAGGCTACTAGCGGGGAGAACACCGGGGAGCTGTTTTTT.

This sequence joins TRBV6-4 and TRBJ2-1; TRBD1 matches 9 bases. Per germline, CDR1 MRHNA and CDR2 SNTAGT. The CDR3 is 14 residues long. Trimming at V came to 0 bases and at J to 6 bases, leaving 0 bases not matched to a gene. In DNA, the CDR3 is TGTGCCAGCAGTGACTCGACAGGGGGCAATGAGCAGTTCTTC. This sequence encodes CASSDSTGGNEQFF.

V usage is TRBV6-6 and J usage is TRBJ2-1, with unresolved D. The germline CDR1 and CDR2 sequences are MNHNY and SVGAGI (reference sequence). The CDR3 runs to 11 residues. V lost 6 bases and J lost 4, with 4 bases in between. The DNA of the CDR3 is TGTGCCAGCAGCCTTTACAATGAGCAGTTCTTC. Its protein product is CASSLYNEQFF.

The CDR3: CASSASSSFEQFF. The CDR3 DNA follows: TGTGCCAGCAGCGCCAGTTCTAGTTTTGAGCAGTTCTTC. The chain carries TRBV9 and TRBJ2-1; D unresolved. The CDR3 spans 13 residues. In germline, CDR1 is SGDLS, CDR2 YYNGEE. V lost 3 bases and J lost 9, with 13 bases in between.

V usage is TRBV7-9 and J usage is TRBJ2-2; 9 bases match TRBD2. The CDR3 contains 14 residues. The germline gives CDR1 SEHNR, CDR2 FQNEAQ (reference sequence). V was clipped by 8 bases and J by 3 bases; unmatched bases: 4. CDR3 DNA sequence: TGTGCCAGCCTGCGGACTAGCGACACCGGGGAGCTGTTTTTT. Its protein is CASLRTSDTGELFF.

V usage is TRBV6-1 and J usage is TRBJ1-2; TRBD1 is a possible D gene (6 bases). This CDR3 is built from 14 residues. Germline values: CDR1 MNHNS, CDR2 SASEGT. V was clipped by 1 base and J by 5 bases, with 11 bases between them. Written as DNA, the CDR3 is TGTGCCAGCAGTGAAGAACGGGACATTTATGGCTACACCTTC. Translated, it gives CASSEERDIYGYTF.

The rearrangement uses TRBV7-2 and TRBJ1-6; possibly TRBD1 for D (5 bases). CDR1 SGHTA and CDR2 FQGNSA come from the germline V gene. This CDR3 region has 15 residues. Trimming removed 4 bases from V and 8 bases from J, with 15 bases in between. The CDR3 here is CASSSREGLDSPLHF. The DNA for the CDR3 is TGTGCCAGCAGCTCCCGGGAGGGGCTGGATTCACCCCTCCACTTT.

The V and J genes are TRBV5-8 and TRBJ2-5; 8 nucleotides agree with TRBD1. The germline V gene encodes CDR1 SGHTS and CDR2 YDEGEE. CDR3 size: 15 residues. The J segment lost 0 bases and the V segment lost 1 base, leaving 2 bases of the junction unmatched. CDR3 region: CASSLRTGYQETQYF. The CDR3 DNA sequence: TGTGCCAGCAGCTTGAGGACAGGGTACCAAGAGACCCAGTACTTC.

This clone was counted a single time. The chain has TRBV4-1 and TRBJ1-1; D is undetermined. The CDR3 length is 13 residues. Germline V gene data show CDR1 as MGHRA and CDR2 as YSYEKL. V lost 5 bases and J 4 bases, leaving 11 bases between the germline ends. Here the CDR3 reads CASSVPFSTEAFF. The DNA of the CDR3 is TGCGCCAGCAGCGTACCCTTTAGCACTGAAGCTTTCTTT.

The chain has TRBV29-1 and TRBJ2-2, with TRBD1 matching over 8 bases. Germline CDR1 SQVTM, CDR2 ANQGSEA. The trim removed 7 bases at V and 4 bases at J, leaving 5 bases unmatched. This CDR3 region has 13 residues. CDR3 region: CSEGTGSTGELFF. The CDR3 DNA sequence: TGCAGCGAAGGGACAGGATCCACCGGGGAGCTGTTTTTT.

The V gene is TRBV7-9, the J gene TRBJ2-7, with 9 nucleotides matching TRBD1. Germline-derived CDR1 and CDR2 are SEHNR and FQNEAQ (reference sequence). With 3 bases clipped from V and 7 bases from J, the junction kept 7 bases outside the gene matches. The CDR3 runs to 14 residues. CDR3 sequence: CASSFAGQGEEQYF. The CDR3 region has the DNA TGTGCCAGCAGCTTCGCGGGACAGGGTGAAGAGCAGTACTTC.

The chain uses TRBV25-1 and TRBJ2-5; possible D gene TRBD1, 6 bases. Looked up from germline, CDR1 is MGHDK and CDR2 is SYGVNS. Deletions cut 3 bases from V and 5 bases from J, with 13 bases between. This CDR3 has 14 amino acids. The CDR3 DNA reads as TGTGCCAGCAGTGAGGGGGATACAGGGGAGACCCAGTACTTC. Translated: CASSEGDTGETQYF.